This entry lists 28 T cell receptor beta chains sequenced from one sample in a study of blood T cell repertoires in COVID-19. The repertoire was sequenced with immunoSEQ multiplex PCR; TCRdb's copy has only in-frame clones and lacks some. The sample has approximately 440,000 clones, 90% seen once; the top ten hold roughly 0.66%. The specimen was PBMCs or T cells enriched from blood (not recorded which). All receptors come from a man in his late teens or twenties who had recovered from COVID-19.

This clone was recorded a few times. The V call is TRBV7-2, the J call TRBJ1-2, with 7 nucleotides matching TRBD1. Germline V gene data show CDR1 as SGHTA and CDR2 as FQGNSA. The CDR3 has 13 residues. V lost 5 bases to trimming and J lost 4 bases; unmatched junction nucleotides: 4. This CDR3 is CASSTGAFYGYTF. CDR3 nucleotides: TGTGCCAGCAGCACAGGGGCCTTCTATGGCTACACCTTC.

The rearrangement uses TRBV5-5 and TRBJ1-5; tentatively, D is TRBD1 (5 bases). This CDR3 has 15 amino acids. Germline V gives CDR1 SGHKS, CDR2 YYEKEE (reference sequence). V lost 4 bases, J lost 3 bases, and 14 bases lay in between. DNA of the CDR3: TGTGCCAGCAGCCTGACAGATCTTTTCAATCAGCCCCAGCATTTT. This translates into CASSLTDLFNQPQHF.

The genes are TRBV29-1 and TRBJ1-1; TRBD1 matches at 7 bases. CDR3 length: 15 residues. CDR1 is SQVTM, CDR2 ANQGSEA, per germline. The junction had 16 bases not matched to a gene; V was cut back by 4 bases and J by 8 bases. CDR3 sequence (DNA): TGCAGCGTTGCCGTTCGCATGGACAGGAGGAAAGAAGCTTTCTTT. As protein: CSVAVRMDRRKEAFF.

The chain couples TRBV19 to TRBJ1-2; D gene ambiguous. This CDR3 has 14 residues. Germline assignment: CDR1 LNHDA and CDR2 SQIVND (reference sequence). Trimming left V 5 bases short and J 4 bases short, with 14 bases between. The CDR3 sequence: CASSSRAITYGYTF. CDR3 nucleotide sequence: TGTGCCAGTAGTTCGCGGGCGATTACCTATGGCTACACCTTC.

This clone has more than one count but fewer than ten. The chain joins TRBV30 to TRBJ2-3; 8 bases are a match to TRBD2. V shed 3 bases, J shed 8 bases, and the junction held 10 bases outside the gene matches. Germline V CDR1 and CDR2: GTSNPN, SVGIG (reference sequence). This CDR3 has 14 amino acids. The CDR3 DNA is TGTGCCTGGAGGGGAAGTAGCGGGAAGGGTACGCAGTATTTT. Its protein product is CAWRGSSGKGTQYF.

This chain uses TRBV7-9 with TRBJ1-1; D may be TRBD1 (6 bases). Between the trimmed V and J ends, which lost 5 bases and 0 bases, there was a span of 10 bases. This CDR3 region has 14 residues. Germline-derived CDR1 and CDR2 are SEHNR and FQNEAQ (reference sequence). The CDR3 protein is CASSLDRLNTEAFF. CDR3 nucleotide sequence: TGTGCCAGCAGCCTCGACAGGCTGAACACTGAAGCTTTCTTT.

J is TRBJ2-7 and V is TRBV29-1; 9 bases line up with TRBD1. Trimming at V came to 4 bases and at J to 6 bases, leaving 4 bases not matched to a gene. CDR1 is SQVTM, CDR2 ANQGSEA, per germline. The CDR3 sequence is 12 residues long. The CDR3 sequence: CSVVTGGREQYF. CDR3 nucleotides: TGCAGCGTTGTGACAGGGGGTCGCGAGCAGTACTTC.

The chain links TRBV11-2 to TRBJ2-7; D call uncertain. The germline V gene has CDR1 SGHAT and CDR2 FQNNGV. Trimming left V 5 bases short and J 3 bases short, with 14 bases between. This CDR3 spans 14 amino acids. The DNA of the CDR3 is TGTGCCAGCAGCCCCTCTCAGGCTGACTACGAGCAGTACTTC. Translating it yields CASSPSQADYEQYF.

The rearrangement uses TRBV3-1 (or the pseudogene TRBV3-2) and TRBJ1-1; no definite D call. The CDR3 length is 14 residues. Trimming removed 1 base at V and 5 bases at J, with 11 bases between. Germline V lookup: CDR1 LGHDT, CDR2 YNNKEL (reference sequence). This CDR3 is CASSQAGSGTEAFF. The CDR3 nucleotides are TGTGCCAGCAGCCAAGCCGGATCAGGAACTGAAGCTTTCTTT.

This clone was recorded once. This chain connects TRBV5-4 to TRBJ1-1; D unresolved. From germline, CDR1 is SGHNT and CDR2 YYREEE (reference sequence). CDR3 length equals 14 residues. Trimming took off 0 bases at V and 1 base at J, with 7 bases between the two ends. The CDR3 spells CASSLAGANTEAFF. The CDR3 DNA reads TGTGCCAGCAGCTTGGCCGGTGCGAACACTGAAGCTTTCTTT.

The rearrangement joins TRBV2 to TRBJ2-7; tentative D call: TRBD2 (6 bases). V gave up 8 bases and J gave up 3 bases, with 14 bases separating them. Germline loops: CDR1 SNHLY, CDR2 FYNNEI. This CDR3 has 13 residues. CDR3 loop: CASSSGGFYEQYF. CDR3 coding DNA: TGTGCCAGCTCCTCCGGGGGATTCTACGAGCAGTACTTC.

CDR3 protein: CASSLDRGAVYGYTF. DNA for the CDR3: TGCGCCAGCAGCTTGGACAGGGGAGCGGTCTATGGCTACACCTTC. The chain has TRBV5-1 and TRBJ1-2, with 7 nucleotides matching TRBD1. After removal of 0 bases from V and 4 bases from J, the junction contained 6 bases not matched to a gene. The CDR3 is made up of 15 amino acids. The germline V gene encodes CDR1 SGHRS and CDR2 YFSETQ.

In its sample, this clone was seen a few times. The genes are TRBV5-1 and TRBJ1-1; 7 positions match TRBD1. V lost 4 bases and J lost 0; bases outside the gene matches: 18. Germline V lookup: CDR1 SGHRS, CDR2 YFSETQ. CDR3 size: 19 residues. CDR3 coding DNA: TGCGCCAGCAGCCGCAAGAGACAGGGATTCTCCACTATGAACACTGAAGCTTTCTTT. Its translation is CASSRKRQGFSTMNTEAFF. The full variable domain, with the rest looked up from reference TRBV5-1 and TRBJ1-1, is KAGVTQTPRYLIKTRGQQVTLSCSPISGHRSVSWYQQTPGQGLQFLFEYFSETQRNKGNFPGRFSGRQFSNSRSEMNVSTLELGDSALYLCASSRKRQGFSTMNTEAFFGQGTRLTVV.

This chain joins TRBV11-2 and TRBJ1-1; a possible D gene is TRBD1 (5 bases). Trimming removed 6 bases from V and 4 bases from J, with 21 bases in between. Germline CDR1 is SGHAT and CDR2 is FQNNGV. The CDR3 runs to 16 residues. The CDR3 DNA is TGTGCCAGCAGTCCGAAGGCCGGGGGGACGGGCACTGAAGCTTTCTTT. Translation gives CASSPKAGGTGTEAFF. Drawing the rest from reference TRBV11-2 and TRBJ1-1, the complete variable domain is EAGVAQSPRYKIIEKRQSVAFWCNPISGHATLYWYQQILGQGPKLLIQFQNNGVVDDSQLPKDRFSAERLKGVDSTLKIQPAKLEDSAVYLCASSPKAGGTGTEAFFGQGTRLTVV.

V usage is TRBV19 and J usage is TRBJ1-2; tentatively, D is TRBD1 (6 bases). Germline CDR1 reads LNHDA; CDR2 reads SQIVND (reference sequence). This CDR3 contains 15 residues. The V end was cut by 9 bases, the J end by 3 bases, with 20 bases between. CDR3 sequence reads: CASYSRDKRHYGYTF. The CDR3 bases are TGTGCCAGCTACTCCCGGGACAAAAGACACTATGGCTACACCTTC.

A single count supports this clone. The chain links TRBV28 to TRBJ2-7; 13 nucleotides line up with TRBD2. The CDR3 is 17 residues long. From germline, CDR1 is MDHEN and CDR2 SYDVKM. Unmatched junction bases numbered 11, after V lost 5 bases and J lost 4 bases. CDR3 sequence (DNA): TGTGCCAGCAGTGATCTTGCCGGGACTAGCGGGAATTACGAGCAGTACTTC. It codes for CASSDLAGTSGNYEQYF. Together with reference TRBV28 and TRBJ2-7, the CDR3 gives the full variable domain: DVKVTQSSRYLVKRTGEKVFLECVQDMDHENMFWYRQDPGLGLRLIYFSYDVKMKEKGDIPEGYSVSREKKERFSLILESASTNQTSMYLCASSDLAGTSGNYEQYFGPGTRLTVT.

The chain joins TRBV19 to TRBJ2-3, with a weak D call TRBD1 (6 bases). Looked up from germline, CDR1 is LNHDA and CDR2 is SQIVND (reference sequence). The V end was cut by 6 bases, the J end by 3 bases, with 10 bases between. The CDR3 extends over 13 amino acids. The CDR3 is CASRVQGTDTQYF. The CDR3 region has the DNA TGTGCCAGTAGGGTACAGGGTACAGATACGCAGTATTTT.

The V call is TRBV7-9, the J call TRBJ2-3; 9 nucleotides match TRBD2. V dropped 5 bases and J dropped 7; count of bases not matched to a gene: 10. The CDR3 spans 15 residues. Germline lookup yields CDR1 SEHNR and CDR2 FQNEAQ (reference sequence). This CDR3 is CASSNPGTSPNTQYF. CDR3 in DNA: TGTGCCAGCAGCAACCCCGGGACTAGCCCAAATACGCAGTATTTT.

CDR3 loop: CASSAGQGNSGNTIYF. The CDR3 DNA sequence: TGTGCCAGCAGCGCCGGACAGGGGAACTCTGGAAACACCATATATTTT. The J gene is TRBJ1-3, the V gene TRBV5-8; 9 positions match TRBD1. CDR1 is SGHTS and CDR2 is YDEGEE in the germline V gene. J lost 0 bases, V lost 4 bases, and 5 bases had no gene match. CDR3 size: 16 residues.

The chain combines TRBV7-2 with TRBJ1-3, with no clear D. V was pared by 5 bases and J by 0 bases, with 20 bases between. Per germline, CDR1 SGHTA and CDR2 FQGNSA. The CDR3 length is 18 residues. The CDR3 reads CASSPGPSPIHSGNTIYF. CDR3 DNA sequence: TGTGCCAGCAGCCCAGGCCCCTCCCCAATCCACTCTGGAAACACCATATATTTT.

V and J are TRBV1 and TRBJ2-7; the table names TRBD2, a call not compared with the DNA. TRBV1 has pseudogene status. The CDR3 is 17 amino acids. The CDR3 here is CTSSQEGEGKHRYEQYF. The CDR3 nucleotides read TGCACCAGCAGCCAAGAAGGGGAGGGGAAGCATCGTTACGAGCAGTACTTC.

The genes are TRBV30 and TRBJ1-3; tentatively, D is TRBD1 (5 bases). CDR1 and CDR2 from the germline V gene are GTSNPN and SVGIG (reference sequence). The CDR3 runs to 17 residues. V was trimmed by 0 bases and J by 6 bases, leaving 21 bases between them. The CDR3 loop is CAWSVQSSWQGENTIYF. The CDR3 nucleotides read TGTGCCTGGAGTGTACAATCCTCGTGGCAGGGCGAAAACACCATATATTTT.

V and J are TRBV9 and TRBJ2-7; no clear D. The CDR3 runs 15 residues. Germline CDR1 SGDLS, CDR2 YYNGEE. Trimming pared 2 bases from V and 2 bases from J, leaving 14 bases between. CDR3 residues: CASSVGRSLTYEQYF. In DNA form, the CDR3 reads TGTGCCAGCAGCGTGGGCAGGTCACTTACCTACGAGCAGTACTTC.

The rearrangement uses TRBV18 and TRBJ2-7; no clear D. V lost 3 bases and J lost 4, with 7 bases in between. Germline assignment: CDR1 KGHSH and CDR2 LQKENI. The CDR3 length is 12 residues. CDR3 loop: CASSPSLYEQYF. The CDR3 DNA reads as TGTGCCAGCTCACCTTCACTTTACGAGCAGTACTTC.

The CDR3 bases are TGTGCCTGGAGTGTCGGTGGGCCCAATGAGCAGTTCTTC. Translated, it gives CAWSVGGPNEQFF. The V call is TRBV30, the J call TRBJ2-1; no clear D. CDR1 and CDR2 (germline): GTSNPN, SVGIG (reference sequence). V was cut by 0 bases and J by 6 bases, with 9 bases left in between. The CDR3 extends over 13 amino acids.

J is TRBJ2-1 and V is TRBV10-3; 9 bases fit TRBD2. V lost 4 bases and J lost 1; bases outside the gene matches: 14. CDR1 ENHRY and CDR2 SYGVKD come from the germline V gene. This CDR3 comprises 19 residues. CDR3 bases: TGTGCCATCAGTGGATCAGGGAGTAGCGGGAGTGGTTCCTACAATGAGCAGTTCTTC. It encodes CAISGSGSSGSGSYNEQFF.

This chain links TRBV28 with TRBJ1-1; TRBD1 might be the D (5 bases). Trimming removed 8 bases from V and 7 bases from J, with 11 bases in between. CDR3 length: 11 residues. The V gene's germline CDR1 is MDHEN and CDR2 SYDVKM. The CDR3 spells CASRGGSEAFF. For the CDR3, the DNA is TGTGCCAGCCGCGGGGGGAGTGAAGCTTTCTTT. The whole variable domain, remainder taken from reference TRBV28 and TRBJ1-1, is DVKVTQSSRYLVKRTGEKVFLECVQDMDHENMFWYRQDPGLGLRLIYFSYDVKMKEKGDIPEGYSVSREKKERFSLILESASTNQTSMYLCASRGGSEAFFGQGTRLTVV.

This chain links TRBV28 with TRBJ2-1, with a tentative D call TRBD1 (6 bases). The V gene's germline CDR1 is MDHEN and CDR2 SYDVKM. The V gene lost 4 bases and the J gene lost 6 bases, with 13 bases spanning the gap. This CDR3 comprises 14 residues. The CDR3 sequence is CASSSTDRPNEQFF. The CDR3 DNA is TGTGCCAGCAGTTCAACTGACAGGCCCAATGAGCAGTTCTTC.